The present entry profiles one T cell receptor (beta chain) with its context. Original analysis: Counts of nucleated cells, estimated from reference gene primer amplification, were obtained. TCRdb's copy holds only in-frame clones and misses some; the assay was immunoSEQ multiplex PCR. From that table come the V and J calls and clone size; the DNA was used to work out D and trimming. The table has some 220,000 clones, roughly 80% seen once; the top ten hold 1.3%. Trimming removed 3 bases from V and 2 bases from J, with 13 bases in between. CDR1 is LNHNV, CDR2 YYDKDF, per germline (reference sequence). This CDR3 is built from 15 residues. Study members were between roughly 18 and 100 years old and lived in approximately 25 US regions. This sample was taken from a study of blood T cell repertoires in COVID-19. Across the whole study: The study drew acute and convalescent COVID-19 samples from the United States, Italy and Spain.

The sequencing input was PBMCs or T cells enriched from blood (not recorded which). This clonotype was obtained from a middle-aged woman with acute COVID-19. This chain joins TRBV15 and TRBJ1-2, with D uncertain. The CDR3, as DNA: TGTGCCACCAGCAGCTCCGCGGGCCTCAACTATGGCTACACCTTC. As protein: CATSSSAGLNYGYTF.